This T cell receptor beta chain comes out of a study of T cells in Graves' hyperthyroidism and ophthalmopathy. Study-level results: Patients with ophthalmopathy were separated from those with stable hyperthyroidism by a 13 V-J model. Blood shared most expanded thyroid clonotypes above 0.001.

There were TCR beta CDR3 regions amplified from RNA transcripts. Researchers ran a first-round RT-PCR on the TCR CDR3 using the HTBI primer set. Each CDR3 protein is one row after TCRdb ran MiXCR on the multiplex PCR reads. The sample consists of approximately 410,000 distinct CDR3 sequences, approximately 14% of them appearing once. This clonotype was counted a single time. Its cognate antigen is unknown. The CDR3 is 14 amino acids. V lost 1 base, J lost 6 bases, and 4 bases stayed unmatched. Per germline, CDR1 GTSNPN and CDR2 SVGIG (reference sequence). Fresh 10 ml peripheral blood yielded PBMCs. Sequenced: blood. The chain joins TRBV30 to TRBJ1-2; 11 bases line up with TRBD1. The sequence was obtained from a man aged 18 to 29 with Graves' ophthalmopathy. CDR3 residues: CAWSEGQGVNGYTF. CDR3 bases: TGTGCCTGGAGTGAGGGACAGGGGGTCAATGGCTACACCTTC.